Presented here are 32 T cell receptor beta chains from one specimen sequenced in a study of cytomegalovirus exposure and HLA in healthy donors. Use of 60 Vbeta and 13 Jbeta primers characterized the PCR. Repertoires were generated with immunoSEQ multiplex PCR, while TCRdb's copy carries only in-frame clones and drops some. Among about 160,000 clones listed, 77% were seen once. Sequenced: PBMCs. The source is a woman aged 40 to 50 in good health and CMV-seropositive.

The DNA of the CDR3 is TGTGCCAGCAGTGACTCCCCACTAGCGGGAATGAATGAGCAGTTCTTC. It encodes CASSDSPLAGMNEQFF. The V gene is TRBV6-4, the J gene TRBJ2-1; 10 nucleotides match TRBD2. Germline V gene sequence: CDR1 MRHNA, CDR2 SNTAGT. This CDR3 contains 16 residues. V shed 0 bases and J 7 bases; nucleotides not matched to a gene: 6.

For the CDR3, the DNA is TGTGCCAGCAGCCTGCTCAGTATGAACAATCAGCCCCAGCATTTT. Protein product: CASSLLSMNNQPQHF. The J gene is TRBJ1-5, the V gene TRBV7-2, with no clear D. Germline V CDR1 and CDR2: SGHTA, FQGNSA. V lost 5 bases and J 3 bases, leaving 14 bases between the germline ends. The CDR3 is 15 amino acids.

V usage is TRBV28 and J usage is TRBJ2-6, with D unclear. Per germline, CDR1 MDHEN and CDR2 SYDVKM. This CDR3 has 14 amino acids. Between the trimmed V and J ends, which lost 8 bases and 0 bases, there was a span of 8 bases. CDR3 region: CASRLYSGANVLTF. In DNA, the CDR3 is TGTGCCAGCCGTCTGTACTCTGGGGCCAACGTCCTGACTTTC.

The CDR3 sequence: CASSLGQLSGNTIYF. CDR3 DNA: TGTGCCAGCAGCTTAGGACAGCTCTCTGGAAACACCATATATTTT. The rearrangement links TRBV11-2 to TRBJ1-3; D perhaps matches TRBD1 (5 bases). Trimming took off 1 base at V and 0 bases at J, with 7 bases between the two ends. Germline lookup yields CDR1 SGHAT and CDR2 FQNNGV. This CDR3 has 15 residues.

The chain joins TRBV6-6 to TRBJ1-5, with D maybe TRBD1 (6 bases). V shed 7 bases and J shed 9 bases, with 16 bases lying between them. The CDR3 extends over 13 amino acids. In germline, CDR1 is MNHNY, CDR2 SVGAGI (reference sequence). The CDR3 loop is CASTPTGFRPQHF. DNA of the CDR3: TGTGCCAGCACCCCGACAGGTTTCAGGCCCCAGCATTTT.

This chain links TRBV5-3 with TRBJ2-2, with 7 bases lining up with TRBD2. TRBV5-3 falls under the ORF class, with uncertain function. Unmatched junction bases numbered 13, after V lost 3 bases and J lost 5 bases. The CDR3 is made up of 17 amino acids. CDR3 amino acids: CARSCCPCGRRTGELFF. CDR3 nucleotide sequence: TGTGCCAGAAGCTGCTGCCCTTGCGGGAGACGAACCGGGGAGCTGTTTTTT.

This chain links TRBV6-5 with TRBJ1-1; 9 positions match TRBD1. The germline gives CDR1 MNHEY, CDR2 SVGAGI. The ends lost 0 bases at V and 5 bases at J; junction bases unmatched: 7. This CDR3 is 16 amino acids long. CDR3 amino acids: CASSYSITGGRTEAFF. The CDR3 coding sequence is TGTGCCAGCAGTTACTCGATCACAGGGGGCAGGACTGAAGCTTTCTTT.

The V call is TRBV19, the J call TRBJ2-3; 10 bases fit TRBD2. J gave up 2 bases and V 6 bases, and 11 bases lay outside the gene matches. Germline V gene data show CDR1 as LNHDA and CDR2 as SQIVND (reference sequence). The CDR3 contains 17 residues. This chain's CDR3 is CASSHPQREGTTDTQYF. For the CDR3, the DNA is TGTGCCAGTAGCCACCCCCAGCGGGAGGGAACCACAGATACGCAGTATTTT.

The rearrangement uses TRBV29-1 and TRBJ2-1; D is perhaps TRBD2 (6 bases). V lost 8 bases, J lost 8 bases, and 22 bases lay in between. This CDR3 is 14 amino acids long. Germline loops: CDR1 SQVTM, CDR2 ANQGSEA. CDR3 sequence (DNA): TGCAGCCTACTCGGGGGAGCCGGGAGAGATGAGCAGTTCTTC. Translation gives CSLLGGAGRDEQFF.

This clone was counted a single time. This chain connects TRBV28 to TRBJ2-7, with D tentatively TRBD2 (6 bases). CDR1 and CDR2 (germline): MDHEN, SYDVKM. This CDR3 region has 14 residues. Trimming took 4 bases from V and 6 from J, leaving 16 bases between them. The CDR3 nucleotides are TGTGCCAGCAGTTCTAGCGTGGGAAAGGTCGAGCAGTACTTC. Translating it yields CASSSSVGKVEQYF.

This clone was counted a few times. The chain has TRBV19 and TRBJ2-1; 7 bases map to TRBD2. Germline loops: CDR1 LNHDA, CDR2 SQIVND (reference sequence). Trimming cost V 3 bases and J 9 bases; bases outside gene matches: 2. The CDR3 runs to 12 residues. The chain's CDR3 is CASSIWEGEQFF. DNA for the CDR3: TGTGCCAGTAGTATTTGGGAGGGTGAGCAGTTCTTC.

Of note for this clone: The junction shows a germline mismatch at one end, possibly a read error. The chain has TRBV5-5 and TRBJ2-7; the D gene is possibly TRBD1 (6 bases). From germline, CDR1 is SGHKS and CDR2 YYEKEE (reference sequence). CDR3 length: 14 residues. This CDR3 reads CVSSLVRTGTEQYF. The CDR3 bases are TGTGTCAGCAGCTTGGTGAGAACAGGGACCGAGCAGTACTTC.

The rearrangement links TRBV7-8 to TRBJ1-5, with 8 bases that match TRBD1. V lost 5 bases and J lost 0; bases outside the gene matches: 9. The CDR3 loop spans 17 amino acids. CDR1 and CDR2 (germline): SGHVS, FQNEAQ. Here the CDR3 reads CASSLQTGVGSNQPQHF. The CDR3 nucleotides read TGTGCCAGCAGCCTCCAGACAGGGGTTGGTAGCAATCAGCCCCAGCATTTT.

The V gene is TRBV10-3, the J gene TRBJ2-2, with 7 positions matching TRBD2. J gave up 3 bases and V 0 bases, and 1 base lay outside the gene matches. There are 15 residues in the CDR3. The V gene's germline CDR1 is ENHRY and CDR2 SYGVKD. CDR3 coding DNA: TGTGCCATCAGTGAGTCACGGGGGGACACCGGGGAGCTGTTTTTT. It codes for CAISESRGDTGELFF.

V and J are TRBV7-8 and TRBJ2-1, with D perhaps matching TRBD2 (5 bases). Germline CDR1 SGHVS, CDR2 FQNEAQ. CDR3 length: 16 residues. V was clipped by 5 bases and J by 1 base, with 15 bases between them. The CDR3 DNA reads as TGTGCCAGCAGCCGGAGTTGGGGAGATTCCTACAATGAGCAGTTCTTC. Translated, it gives CASSRSWGDSYNEQFF.

The chain uses TRBV4-1 and TRBJ2-5, with 10 positions matching TRBD1. The J call may be in error: the DNA end matches TRBJ2-7 better. The CDR3 spans 20 residues. Germline V gene sequence: CDR1 MGHRA, CDR2 YSYEKL. As DNA, the CDR3 is TGCGCCAGCAGCCAAACTGAGTCTTACGGTGGGACAGGGGTCTTTTACGAGCAGTACTTC. Amino acids: CASSQTESYGGTGVFYEQYF.

The rearrangement links TRBV9 to TRBJ2-7; the match to TRBD1 covers 8 bases. Germline values: CDR1 SGDLS, CDR2 YYNGEE. V lost 2 bases, J lost 0 bases, and 7 bases stayed unmatched. The CDR3 length is 16 residues. CDR3 residues: CASSVGQGASSYEQYF. The CDR3 DNA sequence: TGTGCCAGCAGCGTCGGACAGGGCGCGAGCTCCTACGAGCAGTACTTC.

The genes are TRBV6-5 and TRBJ2-7; weak D call: TRBD1 (5 bases). Trimming removed 7 bases at V and 4 bases at J, with 14 bases between. Germline V gives CDR1 MNHEY, CDR2 SVGAGI. This CDR3 is built from 13 residues. In DNA, the CDR3 is TGTGCCAGCACTAGATTGGACACGTACGAGCAGTACTTC. Residues: CASTRLDTYEQYF.

The chain links TRBV7-2 to TRBJ2-7, with 11 bases matching TRBD2. Germline trimming cut 0 bases from V and 4 bases from J; bases unmatched to any gene: 5. The CDR3 runs to 16 residues. Germline V gene data show CDR1 as SGHTA and CDR2 as FQGNSA. The CDR3 spells CASSLALSGGVYEQYF. The CDR3 DNA is TGTGCCAGCAGCTTAGCTCTTAGCGGGGGGGTTTACGAGCAGTACTTC.

This sequence joins TRBV7-6 and TRBJ2-2; D not resolved. The CDR3 extends over 16 amino acids. V was pared by 5 bases and J by 8 bases, with 21 bases between. Germline CDR1 is SGHVS and CDR2 is FNYEAQ. The CDR3 is CASSPTVDGGRGELFF. The CDR3 nucleotides read TGTGCCAGCAGCCCCACTGTTGACGGCGGTCGGGGGGAGCTGTTTTTT.

The rearrangement joins TRBV13 to TRBJ2-7; 11 bases line up with TRBD2. The CDR3 runs 14 residues. Germline lookup yields CDR1 PRHDT and CDR2 FYEKMQ (reference sequence). Trimming removed 3 bases from V and 4 bases from J; junction bases left unmatched: 2. This chain's CDR3 is CASSFSGGAYEQYF. CDR3 DNA: TGTGCCAGCAGCTTTAGCGGGGGGGCGTACGAGCAGTACTTC.

This clone showed up just a few times. The rearrangement joins TRBV6-5 to TRBJ1-2, with D possibly TRBD1 on 6 matching bases. In germline, CDR1 is MNHEY, CDR2 SVGAGI. V was clipped by 0 bases and J by 5 bases, with 13 bases between them. The CDR3 runs 15 residues. CDR3 DNA: TGTGCCAGCAGTTACTCGTCCGGACAGACATATGGCTACACCTTC. It is translated as CASSYSSGQTYGYTF.

This chain connects TRBV2 to TRBJ1-3; D possibly corresponds to TRBD1 (6 bases). There are 15 residues in the CDR3. The V and J ends lost 3 bases and 4 bases respectively, with 13 bases between them. CDR1 is SNHLY and CDR2 is FYNNEI in the germline V gene. CDR3 bases: TGTGCCAGCAGTGATGGGGGCCGGGCGGGAAACACCATATATTTT. Its protein product is CASSDGGRAGNTIYF.

The CDR3 is CASSLAGSNQPQHF. The CDR3 DNA follows: TGTGCCAGCAGCTTAGCGGGGAGCAATCAGCCCCAGCATTTT. The chain uses TRBV11-2 and TRBJ1-5; D is ambiguous. The CDR3 has 14 residues. CDR1 SGHAT and CDR2 FQNNGV come from the germline V gene. V was cut by 1 base and J by 1 base, with 5 bases left in between.

This chain connects TRBV19 to TRBJ1-4; D possibly corresponds to TRBD1 (5 bases). There are 13 residues in the CDR3. Germline loops: CDR1 LNHDA, CDR2 SQIVND (reference sequence). The ends were cut back, 10 bases at V and 5 bases at J, with 14 bases in the middle. The CDR3 bases are TGTGCCACCGGGGGAGTTCAGAATGAAAAACTGTTTTTT. Encoded protein: CATGGVQNEKLFF.

The chain employs TRBV15 and TRBJ2-3; 9 bases line up with TRBD2. CDR3 length: 17 amino acids. The V gene's germline CDR1 is LNHNV and CDR2 YYDKDF (reference sequence). J gave up 1 base and V 1 base, and 6 bases lay outside the gene matches. The CDR3 coding sequence is TGTGCCACCAGCAGAGTACGACTAGCGGAGCGCACAGATACGCAGTATTTT. It is translated as CATSRVRLAERTDTQYF. Using reference TRBV15 and TRBJ2-3 for the parts outside the CDR3, the full variable domain is DAMVIQNPRYQVTQFGKPVTLSCSQTLNHNVMYWYQQKSSQAPKLLFHYYDKDFNNEADTPDNFQSRRPNTSFCFLDIRSPGLGDTAMYLCATSRVRLAERTDTQYFGPGTRLTVL.

The chain uses TRBV5-1 and TRBJ2-3; possible D gene TRBD2, 6 bases. V was cut by 1 base and J by 0 bases, with 12 bases left in between. The germline CDR1 and CDR2 sequences are SGHRS and YFSETQ. The CDR3 spans 16 residues. In DNA form, the CDR3 reads TGCGCCAGCAGCTTGATGGGCGGGACTAGCACAGATACGCAGTATTTT. It is translated as CASSLMGGTSTDTQYF.

The CDR3 sequence is CASSLESGSYNEQFF. CDR3 nucleotide sequence: TGTGCCAGCAGCTTAGAGAGCGGATCCTACAATGAGCAGTTCTTC. The chain joins TRBV7-2 to TRBJ2-1; a weak D match, TRBD2 (5 bases). V lost 1 base and J 1 base, leaving 8 bases between the germline ends. The CDR3 totals 15 residues. CDR1 is SGHTA and CDR2 is FQGNSA in the germline V gene.

The chain uses TRBV5-1 and TRBJ2-6; 8 nucleotides line up with TRBD1. This CDR3 region has 14 residues. Losses at the gene ends were 6 bases for V and 4 bases for J; bases not matched to a gene: 3. The V gene's germline CDR1 is SGHRS and CDR2 YFSETQ. CDR3 DNA: TGCGCCAGCAACCAGGGGGCCGGGGCCAACGTCCTGACTTTC. It specifies CASNQGAGANVLTF.

The V and J genes are TRBV5-1 and TRBJ1-1; D might be TRBD1 (5 bases). CDR1 is SGHRS, CDR2 YFSETQ, per germline. This CDR3 comprises 14 residues. V gave up 0 bases and J gave up 6 bases, with 12 bases separating them. CDR3 in amino acids: CASSLVDVRAEAFF. The CDR3 nucleotides are TGCGCCAGCAGCTTGGTAGATGTCAGGGCTGAAGCTTTCTTT.

J is TRBJ2-3 and V is TRBV5-1, with 9 positions matching TRBD1. Germline V gene sequence: CDR1 SGHRS, CDR2 YFSETQ. After removal of 4 bases from V and 5 bases from J, the junction contained 8 bases not matched to a gene. There are 15 residues in the CDR3. CDR3 bases: TGCGCCAGCAGCATCTTACAGGGGGCTAAAGATACGCAGTATTTT. Translating it yields CASSILQGAKDTQYF.

V usage is TRBV15 and J usage is TRBJ1-2; D is possibly TRBD1 (5 bases). The CDR3 runs 14 residues. V shed 5 bases and J shed 8 bases, with 18 bases lying between them. CDR1 and CDR2 (germline): LNHNV, YYDKDF (reference sequence). In DNA, the CDR3 is TGTGCCACCAGCTCCACCAAGGGGTTACGGGGCTACACCTTC. Translated: CATSSTKGLRGYTF. The whole variable domain, remainder taken from reference TRBV15 and TRBJ1-2, is DAMVIQNPRYQVTQFGKPVTLSCSQTLNHNVMYWYQQKSSQAPKLLFHYYDKDFNNEADTPDNFQSRRPNTSFCFLDIRSPGLGDTAMYLCATSSTKGLRGYTFGSGTRLTVV.